These 16 T cell receptor beta chains were sequenced from one sample in a study of T cell responses to AZD1222 COVID-19 vaccine. Here immunoSEQ multiplex PCR was the method, and the copy in TCRdb shows in-frame clones only, minus some. The sample has tens of thousands of clones; around 84% are singletons. Here the sequenced sample was peripheral blood, taken on day 0 of AZD1222 vaccination. Source of these receptors: an adult in good health.

The chain joins TRBV14 to TRBJ1-6; D unclear. This CDR3 has 14 amino acids. The germline CDR1 and CDR2 sequences are SGHDN and FVKESK. Trimming pared 1 base from V and 7 bases from J, leaving 8 bases between. As DNA, the CDR3 is TGTGCCAGCAGCCAAGTGGAGGGAAATTCACCCCTCCACTTT. This codes for CASSQVEGNSPLHF.

This chain joins TRBV6-5 and TRBJ2-3; 7 nucleotides line up with TRBD1. The germline V gene encodes CDR1 MNHEY and CDR2 SVGAGI. The V and J ends lost 6 bases and 0 bases, in that order; junction bases with no gene match: 3. This CDR3 has 14 amino acids. The CDR3 reads CASSLDRSTDTQYF. The CDR3 DNA reads TGTGCCAGCAGCTTGGACAGGAGCACAGATACGCAGTATTTT.

The V gene is TRBV21-1, the J gene TRBJ1-5; TRBD1, the D gene given by the table, was not confirmed from the DNA. TRBV21-1 is labeled a pseudogene. The CDR3 is made up of 17 amino acids. The CDR3 DNA sequence: TGTGCCAGCAGCAAAGGGGTTGGAGGGGGCGGCAATCAGCCCCAGCATTTT. Translation: CASSKGVGGGGNQPQHF.

J is TRBJ2-7 and V is TRBV6-6, with D maybe TRBD1 (5 bases). The CDR3 is made up of 11 amino acids. V shed 8 bases and J shed 4 bases, with 9 bases lying between them. Germline CDR1 reads MNHNY; CDR2 reads SVGAGI (reference sequence). CDR3 loop: CASRQTYEQYF. The CDR3 DNA reads as TGTGCCAGCCGACAGACTTACGAGCAGTACTTC.

This clone came up a few times. The rearrangement joins TRBV7-9 to TRBJ1-5, with unresolved D. V lost 5 bases and J lost 1, with 12 bases in between. Germline CDR1 is SEHNR and CDR2 is FQNEAQ (reference sequence). CDR3 length: 15 residues. CDR3 coding DNA: TGTGCCAGCAGCGCGGGAGAGGGAAGCAATCAGCCCCAGCATTTT. This gives the protein CASSAGEGSNQPQHF.

The V and J genes are TRBV4-1 and TRBJ1-6; D uncertain. The CDR3 extends over 15 amino acids. Trimming stripped 6 bases from V and 5 bases from J, with 14 bases between. The germline V gene encodes CDR1 MGHRA and CDR2 YSYEKL. The CDR3 reads CASRQPREDNSPLHF. DNA of the CDR3: TGCGCCAGCAGGCAACCGCGGGAAGATAATTCACCCCTCCACTTT.

The count of this clone is one. The chain joins TRBV24-1 to TRBJ1-5; D is ambiguous. The CDR3 covers 12 residues. Trimming took off 12 bases at V and 2 bases at J, with 10 bases between the two ends. Germline assignment: CDR1 KGHDR and CDR2 SFDVKD. The CDR3 loop is CAAGQGNQPQHF. The CDR3 DNA sequence: TGTGCCGCCGGCCAGGGCAATCAGCCCCAGCATTTT.

This chain's CDR3 is CASSIETQYF. In nucleotides, the CDR3 is TGTGCCAGTTCGATAGAGACCCAGTACTTC. V and J are TRBV7-9 and TRBJ2-5; D gene ambiguous. The germline V gene encodes CDR1 SEHNR and CDR2 FQNEAQ (reference sequence). The V end was cut by 9 bases, the J end by 4 bases, with 6 bases between. This CDR3 comprises 10 residues.

V is TRBV28 and J is TRBJ1-5, with D unclear. CDR1 MDHEN and CDR2 SYDVKM come from the germline V gene. Deletions cut 7 bases from V and 7 bases from J, with 23 bases between. This CDR3 spans 16 amino acids. This CDR3 reads CASISPITLSGQPQHF. CDR3 coding DNA: TGTGCCAGCATTTCCCCAATCACCCTATCGGGGCAGCCCCAGCATTTT.

This chain links TRBV6-5 with TRBJ1-5, with unresolved D. The CDR3 runs to 15 residues. Trimming pared 0 bases from V and 3 bases from J, leaving 9 bases between. Germline values: CDR1 MNHEY, CDR2 SVGAGI. CDR3 in DNA: TGTGCCAGCAGTTACTCCGGGAGGACCAATCAGCCCCAGCATTTT. It is translated as CASSYSGRTNQPQHF.

The table lists this clone with a few counts. The V call is TRBV30, the J call TRBJ1-5; D is possibly TRBD1 (6 bases). The V end was cut by 0 bases, the J end by 1 base, with 10 bases between. The germline V gene has CDR1 GTSNPN and CDR2 SVGIG (reference sequence). CDR3 length equals 15 residues. The CDR3 bases are TGTGCCTGGAGTGTACCTCAGGGGAGCAATCAGCCCCAGCATTTT. It specifies CAWSVPQGSNQPQHF.

DNA for the CDR3: TGTGCCAGCAGCTCCACGGTGAACACTGAAGCTTTCTTT. Translation gives CASSSTVNTEAFF. V and J are TRBV7-3 and TRBJ1-1; D gene uncertain. With 4 bases removed from V and 0 bases from J, the gap between germline ends came to 6 bases. CDR1 and CDR2 from the germline V gene are SGHTA and FQGTGA. The CDR3 is 13 residues long.

This clone is a singleton in its sample. The V and J genes are TRBV7-2 and TRBJ2-7; 7 nucleotides match TRBD1. The CDR3 extends over 14 amino acids. CDR1 is SGHTA, CDR2 FQGNSA, per germline. V lost 7 bases and J lost 2; bases outside the gene matches: 8. The CDR3 nucleotides read TGTGCCAGCACCCTATCCGGGACAGCCTACGAGCAGTACTTC. Protein: CASTLSGTAYEQYF.

The chain combines TRBV27 with TRBJ2-2; TRBD1 matches 9 bases. Germline CDR1 is MNHEY and CDR2 is SMNVEV (reference sequence). J gave up 7 bases and V 5 bases, and 5 bases lay outside the gene matches. There are 14 residues in the CDR3. The CDR3 coding sequence is TGTGCCAGCAGTACGGGACAGGGAGGCGGGGAGCTGTTTTTT. This sequence encodes CASSTGQGGGELFF.

This clone was seen only once. This chain links TRBV18 with TRBJ1-5; D unclear. CDR1 and CDR2 from the germline V gene are KGHSH and LQKENI. V lost 6 bases, J lost 4 bases, and 10 bases lay in between. This CDR3 spans 13 amino acids. In DNA, the CDR3 is TGTGCCAGCTCCCCGACCTATAATCAGCCCCAGCATTTT. This codes for CASSPTYNQPQHF.

The chain is built from TRBV30 and TRBJ1-2; D perhaps matches TRBD1 (6 bases). The CDR3 has 13 amino acids. CDR1 and CDR2 (germline): GTSNPN, SVGIG (reference sequence). Trimming shortened V by 1 base and J by 5 bases, and 11 bases separated the two germline ends. The CDR3 here is CAWSAFRGYGYTF. The CDR3 region has the DNA TGTGCCTGGAGTGCCTTCAGGGGATATGGCTACACCTTC.